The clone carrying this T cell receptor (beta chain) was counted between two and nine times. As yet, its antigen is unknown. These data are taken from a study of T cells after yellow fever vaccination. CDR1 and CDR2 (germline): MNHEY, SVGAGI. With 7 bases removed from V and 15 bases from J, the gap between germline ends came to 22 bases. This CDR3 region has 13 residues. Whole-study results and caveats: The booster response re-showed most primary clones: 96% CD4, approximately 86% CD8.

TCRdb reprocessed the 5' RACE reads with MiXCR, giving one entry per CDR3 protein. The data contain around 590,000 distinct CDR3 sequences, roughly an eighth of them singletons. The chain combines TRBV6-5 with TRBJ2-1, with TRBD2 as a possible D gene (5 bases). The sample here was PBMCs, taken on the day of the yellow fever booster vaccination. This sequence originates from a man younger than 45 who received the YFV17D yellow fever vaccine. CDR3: CASTHSAGIFLFF. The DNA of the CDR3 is TGTGCCAGCACTCATTCCGCCGGGATATTTTTGTTCTTC.